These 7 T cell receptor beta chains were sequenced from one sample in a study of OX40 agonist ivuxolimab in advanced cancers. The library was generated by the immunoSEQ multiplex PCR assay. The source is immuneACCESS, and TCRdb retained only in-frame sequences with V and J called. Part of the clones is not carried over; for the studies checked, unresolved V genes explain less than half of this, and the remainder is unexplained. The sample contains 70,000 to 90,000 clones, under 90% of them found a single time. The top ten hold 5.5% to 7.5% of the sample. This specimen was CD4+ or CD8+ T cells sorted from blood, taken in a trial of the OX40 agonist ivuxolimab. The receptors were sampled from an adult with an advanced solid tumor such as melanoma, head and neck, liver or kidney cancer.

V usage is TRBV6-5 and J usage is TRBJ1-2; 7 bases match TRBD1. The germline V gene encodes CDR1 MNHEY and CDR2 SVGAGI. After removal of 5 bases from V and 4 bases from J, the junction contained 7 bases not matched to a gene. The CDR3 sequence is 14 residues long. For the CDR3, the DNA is TGTGCCAGCAGTCCAGGGGGTTTGGGCTATGGCTACACCTTC. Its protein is CASSPGGLGYGYTF.

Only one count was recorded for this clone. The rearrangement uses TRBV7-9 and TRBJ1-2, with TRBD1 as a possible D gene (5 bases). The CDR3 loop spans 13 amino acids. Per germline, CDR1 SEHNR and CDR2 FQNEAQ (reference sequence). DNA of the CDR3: TGTTTCTGGGGGTCTCAGGGTCTGTATGGCTACACCTTC. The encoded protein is CFWGSQGLYGYTF. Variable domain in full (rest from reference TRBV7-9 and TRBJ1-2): DTGVSQNPRHKITKRGQNVTFRCDPISEHNRLYWYRQTLGQGPEFLTYFQNEAQLEKSRLLSDRFSAERPKGSFSTLEIQRTEQGDSAMYLCFWGSQGLYGYTFGSGTRLTVV.

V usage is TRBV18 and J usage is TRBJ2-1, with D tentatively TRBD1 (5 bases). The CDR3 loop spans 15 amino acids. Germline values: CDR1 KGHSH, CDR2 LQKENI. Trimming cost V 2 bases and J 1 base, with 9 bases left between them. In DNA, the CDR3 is TGTGCCAGCTCACCAACCACAGGATCCTACAATGAGCAGTTCTTC. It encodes CASSPTTGSYNEQFF.

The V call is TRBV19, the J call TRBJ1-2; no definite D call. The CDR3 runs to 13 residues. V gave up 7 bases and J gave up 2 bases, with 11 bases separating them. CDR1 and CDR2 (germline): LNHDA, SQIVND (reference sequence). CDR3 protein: CASIQGDNYGYTF. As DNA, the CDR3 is TGTGCCAGTATCCAAGGAGACAACTATGGCTACACCTTC.

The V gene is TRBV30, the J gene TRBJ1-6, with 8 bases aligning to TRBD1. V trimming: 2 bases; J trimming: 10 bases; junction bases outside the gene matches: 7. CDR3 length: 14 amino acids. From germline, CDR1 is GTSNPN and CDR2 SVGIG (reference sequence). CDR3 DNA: TGTGCCTGGAGTTATGAGACAGGGGTCTCACCCCTCCACTTT. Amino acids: CAWSYETGVSPLHF.

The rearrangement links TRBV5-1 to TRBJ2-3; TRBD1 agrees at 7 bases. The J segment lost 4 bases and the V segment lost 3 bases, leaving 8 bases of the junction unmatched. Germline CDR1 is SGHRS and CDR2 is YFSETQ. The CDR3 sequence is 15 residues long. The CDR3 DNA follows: TGCGCCAGCAGCTGGTCCTCGACAGGGCCAGATACGCAGTATTTT. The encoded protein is CASSWSSTGPDTQYF.

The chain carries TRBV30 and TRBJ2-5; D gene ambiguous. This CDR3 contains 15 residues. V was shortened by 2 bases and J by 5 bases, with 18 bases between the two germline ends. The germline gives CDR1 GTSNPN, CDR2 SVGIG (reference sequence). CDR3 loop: CAWSLGFLFGETQYF. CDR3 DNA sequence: TGTGCCTGGAGTCTGGGGTTTTTGTTTGGTGAGACCCAGTACTTC.